The 6 T cell receptor beta chains below come from one sample, sequenced in a study of tumor and adjacent non-tumor tissue in lung cancer. The template was RNA from unsorted bulk tissue. TCRbeta libraries were built with three rounds of nested PCR, modified from ARM-PCR. Each CDR3 protein is one row after TCRdb ran MiXCR on the multiplex PCR reads. Of tens of thousands of distinct CDR3 sequences listed, 55% to 70% are singletons. The sequenced sample was lung tumor tissue. The origin of the receptors is a man aged 50 to 59 with non-small cell lung cancer.

This clonotype was counted many times. The rearrangement links TRBV20-1 to TRBJ2-7; TRBD2 is a possible D gene (5 bases). This CDR3 has 15 amino acids. Between the trimmed V and J ends, which lost 2 bases and 5 bases, there was a span of 19 bases. Germline assignment: CDR1 DFQATT and CDR2 SNEGSKA (reference sequence). CDR3 nucleotide sequence: TGCAGTGCTAGACCTCCTGCGGGCAGGAGCCACGAGCAGTACTTC. Translated, it gives CSARPPAGRSHEQYF.

On this clonotype itself: This may stem from a read error, because a much larger clone lies one nucleotide away. The chain couples TRBV12-3 or TRBV12-4 to TRBJ2-1; TRBD1 matches 10 bases. This CDR3 has 15 residues. V gave up 10 bases and J gave up 4 bases; unmatched junction bases: 10. The CDR3: CANRSDRGRYNEQFF. CDR3 bases: TGTGCCAACAGGTCTGACAGGGGGCGGTACAATGAGCAGTTCTTC.

The chain has TRBV11-2 and TRBJ1-3, with 12 nucleotides matching TRBD1. With 4 bases clipped from V and 4 bases from J, the junction kept 11 bases outside the gene matches. The germline V gene encodes CDR1 SGHAT and CDR2 FQNNGV. The CDR3 loop spans 18 amino acids. The DNA of the CDR3 is TGTGCCAGCAGCTCCCGGGACAGGGGGCACAGTGGAGGAAACACCATATATTTT. The encoded protein is CASSSRDRGHSGGNTIYF.

There are a few counts of this clonotype. The chain is built from TRBV7-8 and TRBJ2-1; D not certain. Trimming removed 5 bases from V and 12 bases from J, with 23 bases in between. The CDR3 runs 15 residues. Germline CDR1 and CDR2: SGHVS and FQNEAQ. Here the CDR3 reads CASSPRISSYIVQFF. For the CDR3, the DNA is TGTGCCAGCAGCCCTCGGATCAGCTCCTACATTGTGCAGTTCTTC.

Comments on this clonotype: A much larger clone is a single base away; this may be a read error. This sequence joins TRBV12-3 or TRBV12-4 and TRBJ2-6; D gene ambiguous. Deletions cut 6 bases from V and 0 bases from J, with 3 bases between. The CDR3 loop spans 13 amino acids. The CDR3 bases are TGTGCCAGCAGCTTCTCTGGGGCCAACGTCCTGACTTTC. It is translated as CASSFSGANVLTF.

About this clonotype: Mismatch with germline at one junction end may stem from a read error. The rearrangement joins TRBV20-1 to TRBJ2-5; a possible D gene is TRBD1 (6 bases). Germline CDR1 DFQATT, CDR2 SNEGSKA (reference sequence). The CDR3 sequence is 14 residues long. CDR3 sequence: CGASSPRGSETQYF. The CDR3 nucleotides are TGCGGTGCTAGTAGCCCTAGGGGGAGTGAGACCCAGTACTTC.